This T cell receptor (beta chain) appears in the sequencing data of a study of blood T cell repertoires in COVID-19. Study summary: Some COVID-19 samples were acute and others convalescent; all came from the United States, Italy and Spain. T cells, B-cell-depleted T cells, or PBMCs supplied cDNA or gDNA.

Original handling: Amplification of reference gene primers was used by the study to estimate nucleated cell counts. TCRdb's copy holds only in-frame clones and misses some; the assay was immunoSEQ multiplex PCR. Clone size and the V and J calls come from that table; the DNA yielded D and trimming. The sample yields about 90,000 clones, around four fifths seen once. Germline V gene lookup returns CDR1 SGHRS and CDR2 YFSETQ. V lost 2 bases and J lost 5, with 5 bases in between. CDR3 length equals 11 residues. The TCR sequence derives from a woman in her 70s with active or convalescent COVID-19. The sequencing sample was made of peripheral blood. The chain joins TRBV5-1 to TRBJ2-7, with D maybe TRBD1 (5 bases). DNA of the CDR3: TGCGCCAGCAGCTTAGGGGACGAGCAGTACTTC. Amino acids: CASSLGDEQYF.